The 3 T cell receptor beta chains in this list originate from one sample, sequenced in a study of blood T cell repertoires in COVID-19. Sequenced by immunoSEQ multiplex PCR; TCRdb stores in-frame clones only, minus some. The sample contains tens of thousands of clones, 70% to 90% of which appear only once. The sample taken for sequencing was peripheral blood. The origin of the receptors is a human donor in a cohort sampled during active COVID-19.

The rearrangement uses TRBV6-2 or TRBV6-3 and TRBJ2-1; possibly TRBD2 for D (5 bases). The CDR3 has 14 residues. From germline, CDR1 is MNHEY and CDR2 SVGEGT. The V gene lost 4 bases and the J gene lost 7 bases, with 14 bases spanning the gap. The CDR3 DNA reads TGTGCCAGCAGTTGGACCGGACTGGGGAATGAGCAGTTCTTC. Translation: CASSWTGLGNEQFF.

This chain joins TRBV29-1 and TRBJ2-7; D not certain. Trimming stripped 6 bases from V and 0 bases from J, with 12 bases between. CDR3 size: 13 residues. Germline CDR1 and CDR2: SQVTM and ANQGSEA. Here the CDR3 DNA reads TGCAGCGTCCCCGACTGGAGCTCCTACGAGCAGTACTTC. It yields the protein CSVPDWSSYEQYF.

V and J are TRBV4-3 and TRBJ1-4, with D uncertain. V dropped 1 base and J dropped 0 bases, with 9 bases sitting between them. This CDR3 comprises 16 residues. Germline CDR1 and CDR2: LGHNA and YSLEER. The CDR3 protein is CASSQGVQATNEKLFF. The CDR3 coding sequence is TGCGCCAGCAGCCAAGGCGTCCAGGCAACTAATGAAAAACTGTTTTTT.